This T cell receptor (beta chain) was sequenced during a study of blood T cell repertoires in COVID-19 (TCRdb year 2020). Context from the whole study: Samples from collaborators originated in the United States, Italy and Spain and spanned both the acute and convalescent phases of COVID-19. The prospective study material was composed of cDNA or gDNA derived from T cells, B-cell-depleted T cells, or PBMCs. The dataset comprised deeply sampled blood TCRbeta repertoires from subjects exposed to, actively infected with, or recovered from COVID-19. The repertoires were released in a freely available public database meant as a resource for research on the immune response to SARS-CoV-2. The samples were drawn from two sources: the first 160 participants of the ongoing ImmuneRACE study, and fewer than 1,500 subjects contributed by 6 global collaborators. Sample metadata almost always included a de-identified subject ID, COVID-19 status, age in years and sex. Where HLA class I and class II types were available, the types were taken from metadata supplied by the sample provider, not from assay-based typing. Overall results and qualifications from the work: The amount of clinical and demographic metadata varied by source and participant and was provided uncurated.

The immunoSEQ Assay, a bias-controlled multiplex PCR, was used to amplify TCRbeta CDR3 regions from genomic DNA. On the study's bioinformatics: The number of nucleated cells in each sample was estimated by amplification of reference gene primers within the assay. Sequence reads were collapsed and filtered to measure the absolute abundance of every unique TCRbeta CDR3 rearrangement. Productive Simpson clonality was computed per sample as the square root of Simpson's diversity index over productive rearrangements. In its TCRdb copy, this immuneACCESS table keeps in-frame sequences only and misses some clones. Where compared with another copy, unresolved V genes explain less than half of these, and the others have no known cause. Clone size and the V and J calls come from that table; the DNA yielded D and trimming. For this sample there are hundreds of thousands of clones; around nine tenths appear just once. In total, the top ten clones hold 3% of the sample.

Each collaborating institution followed its own protocols to collect whole blood in K2EDTA tubes. Collaborator samples were shipped for TCRbeta analysis as frozen whole blood, isolated PBMCs, or DNA extracted from either sample type. As to this clone: Its antigen specificity is not known. It has no much larger one-base neighbor in the sample; base qualities were not kept.

Trimming takes 5 bases off V and 3 bases off J; junction bases not matched to a gene: 12. Its CDR3 holds 16 amino acids, cysteine through phenylalanine. CDR3 DNA only is kept here, 48 bases in frame from base 1. CDR1 and CDR2 are drawn from the germline V gene: SNHLY, FYNNEI. The V gene is TRBV2 and the J gene is TRBJ2-5; 7 bases in between match TRBD1. The TCR sequence derives from a man aged 18 to 29 with active or convalescent COVID-19. The sequenced sample consisted of peripheral blood. The CDR3 in this case is CASSTRTGTAEETQYF. Here is the DNA: TGTGCCAGCAGTACCCGAACCGGGACAGCCGAAGAGACCCAGTACTTC.